Below, 8 T cell receptor beta chains from the same sample are listed, as sequenced in a study of blood T cell repertoires in COVID-19. Measured with immunoSEQ multiplex PCR; TCRdb has only the in-frame clones, and not every one. The sample lists about 21,000 clones, less than 90% seen once, with about 2.9% in the top ten. Material for sequencing was peripheral blood. The receptors shown here come from a man between 40 and 49 years old with acute or convalescent COVID-19.

The chain couples TRBV24-1 to TRBJ2-2; the match to TRBD2 covers 10 bases. V lost 3 bases to trimming and J lost 3 bases; unmatched junction nucleotides: 6. Germline V gives CDR1 KGHDR, CDR2 SFDVKD. This CDR3 is built from 17 residues. The CDR3 region is CATSDASGGRYTGELFF. CDR3 DNA sequence: TGTGCCACCAGTGATGCTAGCGGGGGCCGATACACCGGGGAGCTGTTTTTT.

The V gene is TRBV30, the J gene TRBJ1-2; D call uncertain. V was shortened by 0 bases and J by 2 bases, with 10 bases between the two germline ends. The CDR3 spans 14 residues. Germline assignment: CDR1 GTSNPN and CDR2 SVGIG (reference sequence). The chain's CDR3 is CAWSVGAVNYGYTF. In nucleotides, the CDR3 is TGTGCCTGGAGTGTAGGCGCGGTAAACTATGGCTACACCTTC.

This clone showed up just a few times. Compared with germline, one end of the junction differs, possibly owing to a read error. This chain links TRBV9 with TRBJ1-4; D unclear. This CDR3 has 14 residues. Germline V gene sequence: CDR1 SGDLS, CDR2 YYNGEE. The CDR3 region is CASSAPRDNEQLFF. As DNA, the CDR3 is TGTGCCAGCAGCGCCCCGCGGGATAATGAACAACTGTTTTTT.

The chain carries TRBV14 and TRBJ2-1, with D possibly matching TRBD2 (6 bases). V lost 3 bases to trimming and J lost 8 bases, with 23 bases between them. CDR3 length: 17 residues. The germline V gene encodes CDR1 SGHDN and CDR2 FVKESK. CDR3 DNA sequence: TGTGCCAGCAGCCAGAGACGTACCGGGAGAGTTCAGGATGAGCAGTTCTTC. Its translation is CASSQRRTGRVQDEQFF.

The chain has TRBV5-8 and TRBJ2-7; 8 bases are a match to TRBD2. The ends lost 7 bases at V and 5 bases at J; junction bases unmatched: 2. The germline V gene has CDR1 SGHTS and CDR2 YDEGEE. The CDR3 is 11 residues long. The CDR3 DNA follows: TGTGCCAGCCCGGGGGGGGACGAGCAGTACTTC. It encodes CASPGGDEQYF.

The chain links TRBV5-4 to TRBJ2-7; 13 bases map to TRBD2. CDR3 length: 15 residues. Germline lookup yields CDR1 SGHNT and CDR2 YYREEE (reference sequence). After removal of 3 bases from V and 3 bases from J, the junction contained 3 bases not matched to a gene. CDR3 region: CASSSRTSGSYEQYF. Written as DNA, the CDR3 is TGTGCCAGCAGCTCTCGGACTAGCGGGAGCTACGAGCAGTACTTC.

V gene TRBV19 combines with J gene TRBJ2-2; D possibly corresponds to TRBD2 (6 bases). V lost 7 bases, J lost 4 bases, and 16 bases lay in between. This CDR3 has 15 residues. The germline V gene has CDR1 LNHDA and CDR2 SQIVND (reference sequence). The CDR3 sequence: CASTGSGVGTGELFF. The CDR3 DNA sequence: TGTGCCAGTACCGGTTCGGGGGTCGGCACCGGGGAGCTGTTTTTT.

The J gene is TRBJ2-2, the V gene TRBV19; TRBD2 matches 14 bases. V lost 1 base, J lost 7 bases, and 5 bases stayed unmatched. CDR3 length: 17 amino acids. CDR1 and CDR2 (germline): LNHDA, SQIVND (reference sequence). Here the CDR3 reads CASSIARGTSGGGELFF. CDR3 sequence (DNA): TGTGCCAGTAGTATAGCCAGAGGGACTAGCGGGGGCGGGGAGCTGTTTTTT.